The entry below describes one TCR beta chain. Its antigen is unidentified. This sample is part of a study of OX40 agonist ivuxolimab in advanced cancers. Background on the study: Patients enrolled in dose escalation were diagnosed with hepatocellular carcinoma, melanoma, renal cell or head and neck cancer.

Trimming at V came to 3 bases and at J to 2 bases, leaving 6 bases not matched to a gene. This CDR3 has 15 residues. CDR1 and CDR2 (germline): SGHTA, FQGNSA. Repertoires were generated with immunoSEQ multiplex PCR, while TCRdb's copy carries only in-frame clones and drops some. The data show some 46,000 clones, approximately 86% seen once. Findings and caveats of the study: Antigen specificity remained undetermined for the expanded peripheral T cells.

Sequencing was performed on CD4+ or CD8+ T cells sorted from blood, taken in a trial of the OX40 agonist ivuxolimab. The receptor comes from an adult with an advanced solid tumor such as melanoma, head and neck, liver or kidney cancer. The chain is built from TRBV7-2 and TRBJ2-7, with TRBD1 matching 8 bases. The CDR3 DNA follows: TGTGCCAGCAGCTTGGCCGGGACAGGTCCCTACGAGCAGTACTTC. Encoded protein: CASSLAGTGPYEQYF.